This T cell receptor (beta chain) appears in the sequencing data of a study of blood T cell repertoires in COVID-19. The assay was immunoSEQ multiplex PCR, and TCRdb's table has in-frame clones only and misses some. The table lists approximately 160,000 clones, about 85% of them singletons, with about 1.2% in the top ten. CDR3 length: 14 residues. Germline CDR1 reads LNHDA; CDR2 reads SQIVND (reference sequence). Trimming pared 2 bases from V and 3 bases from J, leaving 10 bases between. The sample consisted of peripheral blood. The J gene is TRBJ2-5, the V gene TRBV19, with a weak D call TRBD2 (5 bases). This sequence was found in a man between 60 and 75 years old who had recovered from COVID-19. The CDR3: CASSITGFEETQYF. The CDR3 DNA follows: TGTGCCAGTAGTATAACGGGGTTCGAAGAGACCCAGTACTTC.